Listed below are T cell receptor beta chains from one sample, sequenced in a study of blood T cell repertoires in COVID-19. Sequenced by immunoSEQ multiplex PCR; TCRdb stores in-frame clones only, minus some. The sample yields more than 120,000 clones, 88% seen once. Material for sequencing was peripheral blood. The receptors derive from a human donor in a cohort sampled during active COVID-19. CDR3s include the opening cysteine and the closing phenylalanine or tryptophan. D genes are given only for firm matches. Some rows mark clone size as missing; the rest say once, few, many or name a class of expanded clone.

V gene: TRBV27; D gene: TRBD1; J gene: TRBJ2-5; clone size: NA; CDR3 protein: CASSTIRDREYQETQYF; CDR3 DNA: TGTGCCAGCAGTACGATCCGGGACAGAGAGTACCAAGAGACCCAGTACTTC
V gene: TRBV15; D gene: NA; J gene: TRBJ1-2; clone size: NA; CDR3 protein: CATSRGENYGYTF; CDR3 DNA: TGTGCCACCAGCAGAGGAGAAAACTATGGCTACACCTTC
V gene: TRBV20-1; D gene: NA; J gene: TRBJ2-7; clone size: few; CDR3 protein: CSADRGREQYF; CDR3 DNA: TGCAGTGCTGATAGGGGTAGGGAGCAGTACTTC
V gene: TRBV18; D gene: NA; J gene: TRBJ2-1; clone size: NA; CDR3 protein: CASSPSPGESSYNEQFF; CDR3 DNA: TGTGCCAGCTCACCCAGCCCAGGGGAGAGCTCCTACAATGAGCAGTTCTTC
V gene: TRBV12-3/TRBV12-4; D gene: TRBD2; J gene: TRBJ2-7; clone size: NA; CDR3 protein: CASSPSGGRGAHF; CDR3 DNA: TGTGCCAGCAGCCCCTCGGGGGGGCGGGGGGCCCACTTC
V gene: TRBV6-5; D gene: TRBD2; J gene: TRBJ2-1; clone size: few; CDR3 protein: CASSPTSGGAIEQFF; CDR3 DNA: TGTGCCAGCAGTCCTACTAGCGGGGGGGCTATTGAGCAGTTCTTC
V gene: TRBV4-3; D gene: NA; J gene: TRBJ1-2; clone size: NA; CDR3 protein: CASSQALASANYGYTF; CDR3 DNA: TGCGCCAGCAGCCAAGCCTTGGCCTCAGCTAACTATGGCTACACCTTC
V gene: TRBV7-9; D gene: NA; J gene: TRBJ2-2; clone size: once; CDR3 protein: CASSLALNTGELFF; CDR3 DNA: TGTGCCAGCAGCTTAGCACTGAACACCGGGGAGCTGTTTTTT
V gene: TRBV9; D gene: TRBD2; J gene: TRBJ2-7; clone size: NA; CDR3 protein: CASSSGLAGAYEQYF; CDR3 DNA: TGTGCCAGCAGCTCGGGACTAGCGGGGGCCTACGAGCAGTACTTC
V gene: TRBV29-1; D gene: NA; J gene: TRBJ1-2; clone size: NA; CDR3 protein: CSVEGAGGYTF; CDR3 DNA: TGCAGCGTTGAGGGGGCTGGTGGCTACACCTTC
V gene: TRBV6-6; D gene: TRBD1; J gene: TRBJ2-7; clone size: NA; CDR3 protein: CASSPPTGAPYEQYF; CDR3 DNA: TGTGCCAGCAGCCCCCCGACAGGGGCCCCCTACGAGCAGTACTTC
V gene: TRBV5-1; D gene: NA; J gene: TRBJ2-2; clone size: NA; CDR3 protein: CASSSRGRVVGNTGELFF; CDR3 DNA: TGCGCCAGCAGCAGCCGTGGCAGGGTAGTAGGGAACACCGGGGAGCTGTTTTTT
V gene: TRBV6-5; D gene: NA; J gene: TRBJ2-5; clone size: NA; CDR3 protein: CASSYTVQETQYF; CDR3 DNA: TGTGCCAGCAGTTATACGGTTCAAGAGACCCAGTACTTC
V gene: TRBV7-9; D gene: TRBD1; J gene: TRBJ1-1; clone size: NA; CDR3 protein: CASSTDRDGATEAFF; CDR3 DNA: TGTGCCAGCAGCACTGACAGGGATGGAGCCACTGAAGCTTTCTTT
V gene: TRBV7-9; D gene: TRBD1; J gene: TRBJ2-5; clone size: NA; CDR3 protein: CASSFRSRDRGGETQYF; CDR3 DNA: TGTGCCAGCAGCTTTAGGTCGAGGGACAGGGGAGGAGAGACCCAGTACTTC
V gene: TRBV9; D gene: TRBD2; J gene: TRBJ2-7; clone size: NA; CDR3 protein: CASSVVAGGPYPQYF; CDR3 DNA: TGTGCCAGCAGCGTAGTGGCGGGGGGGCCTTATCCGCAGTACTTC
V gene: TRBV7-6; D gene: NA; J gene: TRBJ2-5; clone size: NA; CDR3 protein: CASSLVPGQQETQYF; CDR3 DNA: TGTGCCAGCAGCTTAGTCCCCGGACAGCAGGAGACCCAGTACTTC
V gene: TRBV19; D gene: NA; J gene: TRBJ1-5; clone size: NA; CDR3 protein: CASSRGGGLDQPQHF; CDR3 DNA: TGTGCCAGTAGTCGGGGGGGAGGGCTCGATCAGCCCCAGCATTTT
V gene: TRBV12-3/TRBV12-4; D gene: NA; J gene: TRBJ1-2; clone size: NA; CDR3 protein: CASSFNRNYGYTF; CDR3 DNA: TGTGCCAGCAGTTTCAACAGAAACTATGGCTACACCTTC
V gene: TRBV2; D gene: TRBD1; J gene: TRBJ1-3; clone size: NA; CDR3 protein: CASRTRQGLFSGNTIYF; CDR3 DNA: TGTGCCAGCAGAACTAGACAGGGACTTTTCTCTGGAAACACCATATATTTT
V gene: TRBV2; D gene: NA; J gene: TRBJ2-5; clone size: NA; CDR3 protein: CASSGGGPKTQYF; CDR3 DNA: TGTGCCAGCAGTGGGGGGGGGCCTAAGACCCAGTACTTC